One and the same sample provided the 7 T cell receptor beta chains below, sequenced in a study of shared clonotypes between healthy human individuals. Method: immunoSEQ multiplex PCR; TCRdb's copy keeps in-frame clones and lacks some. This table holds roughly 2 million clones, 90% to 95% found once. The sequencing sample was made of naive CD4+ T cells sorted from blood. The subset is: CD45RA+ positively selected. The receptors were sampled from a man between 18 and 35 years old in good health.

This clone was recorded once. The chain links TRBV7-2 to TRBJ2-7; 7 bases fit TRBD2. CDR3 length: 15 amino acids. The V gene end was trimmed by 5 bases and the J gene end by 0 bases; junction bases not matched to a gene: 7. The germline gives CDR1 SGHTA, CDR2 FQGNSA. The CDR3 loop is CASSERGGSSYEQYF. The CDR3 DNA reads TGTGCCAGCAGCGAGCGAGGCGGGAGCTCCTACGAGCAGTACTTC.

The V gene is TRBV25-1, the J gene TRBJ2-7, with D perhaps matching TRBD1 or TRBD2 (6 bases each). V lost 3 bases to trimming and J lost 6 bases, with 21 bases between them. The CDR3 sequence is 16 residues long. Germline CDR1 and CDR2: MGHDK and SYGVNS. The CDR3 spells CASSDQGRTVLGEQYF. DNA of the CDR3: TGTGCCAGCAGTGATCAGGGGAGGACAGTTCTTGGCGAGCAGTACTTC.

This clone was observed a single time. The V call is TRBV5-1, the J call TRBJ2-7; the match to TRBD2 covers 8 bases. The germline V gene encodes CDR1 SGHRS and CDR2 YFSETQ. Trimming cost V 3 bases and J 1 base; bases outside gene matches: 9. This CDR3 spans 16 amino acids. The CDR3 protein is CASSYISGTLSYEQYF. DNA of the CDR3: TGCGCCAGCAGCTACATTAGCGGGACCCTTTCCTACGAGCAGTACTTC.

The chain carries TRBV6-5 and TRBJ2-4; maybe TRBD2 (5 bases). Deletions cut 2 bases from V and 0 bases from J, with 11 bases between. CDR3 size: 16 residues. Looked up from germline, CDR1 is MNHEY and CDR2 is SVGAGI. The CDR3: CASSYNRGIAKNIQYF. CDR3 DNA sequence: TGTGCCAGCAGTTACAATCGAGGGATAGCCAAAAACATTCAGTACTTC.

This clone was seen just once. The chain carries TRBV25-1 and TRBJ2-1, with TRBD1 matching over 8 bases. Germline trimming cut 2 bases from V and 3 bases from J; bases unmatched to any gene: 3. CDR1 is MGHDK, CDR2 SYGVNS, per germline. CDR3 size: 15 residues. CDR3 DNA sequence: TGTGCCAGCAGTGAAGCGGGACAGGACTACAATGAGCAGTTCTTC. Protein sequence: CASSEAGQDYNEQFF.

As concerns this clone: It may be a read error: a sequence one base away is much more abundant. The chain has TRBV28 and TRBJ2-3, with D possibly TRBD1 on 6 matching bases. This CDR3 spans 13 amino acids. V was clipped by 6 bases and J by 2 bases, with 9 bases between them. Germline assignment: CDR1 MDHEN and CDR2 SYDVKM. The CDR3 sequence is CASSRDNTDTQYF. For the CDR3, the DNA is TGTGCCAGCAGCCGGGACAACACAGATACGCAGTATTTT. The full variable domain, rest sourced from reference TRBV28 and TRBJ2-3, is DVKVTQSSRYLVKRTGEKVFLECVQDMDHENMFWYRQDPGLGLRLIYFSYDVKMKEKGDIPEGYSVSREKKERFSLILESASTNQTSMYLCASSRDNTDTQYFGPGTRLTVL.

The chain recombines TRBV5-6 with TRBJ1-5, with a possible D match to TRBD1 (5 bases). The V gene's germline CDR1 is SGHDT and CDR2 YYEEEE. The CDR3 contains 13 residues. Trimming removed 0 bases from V and 7 bases from J, with 8 bases in between. CDR3 in amino acids: CASSLAGKQPQHF. The CDR3 region has the DNA TGTGCCAGCAGCTTGGCAGGGAAGCAGCCCCAGCATTTT.